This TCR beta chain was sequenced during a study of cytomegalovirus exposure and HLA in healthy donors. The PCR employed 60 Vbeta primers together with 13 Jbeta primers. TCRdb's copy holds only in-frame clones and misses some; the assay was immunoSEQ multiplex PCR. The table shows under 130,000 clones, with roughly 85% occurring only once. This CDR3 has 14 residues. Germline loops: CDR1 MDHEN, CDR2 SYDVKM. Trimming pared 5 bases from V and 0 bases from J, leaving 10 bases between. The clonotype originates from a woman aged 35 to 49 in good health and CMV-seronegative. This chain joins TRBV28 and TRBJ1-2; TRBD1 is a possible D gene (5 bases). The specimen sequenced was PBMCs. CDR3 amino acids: CASSTDSSNYGYTF. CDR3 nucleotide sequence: TGTGCCAGCAGTACCGACAGTTCTAACTATGGCTACACCTTC.